This T cell receptor beta chain originates from a study of blood T cell repertoires in COVID-19. Study at large: COVID-19 samples collected from the United States, Italy and Spain covered acute and convalescent phases. PBMCs, B-cell-depleted T cells, or T cells were the source of the cDNA or gDNA that made up the material.

This clone was recorded at least ten times. Original data processing: Amplification with reference gene primers provided the estimates of nucleated cell counts. Profiled with immunoSEQ multiplex PCR; TCRdb holds only in-frame clones, not every one. V, J and clone size were drawn from that table, and D and trimming were deduced from the DNA. This sample has approximately 280,000 clones, with approximately 90% found just once. The Seattle site enrolled patients during active infection and followed them longitudinally. This sequence was found in a woman in her thirties with COVID-19, enrolled during active disease. Source material: peripheral blood.

The CDR3 here is CASSIGSAGEQYF. CDR3 DNA sequence: TGTGCCAGTAGTATAGGTAGCGCGGGGGAGCAGTACTTC. The V and J genes are TRBV19 and TRBJ2-7; D is possibly TRBD2 (6 bases). V was pared by 1 base and J by 7 bases, with 11 bases between. Germline V gene sequence: CDR1 LNHDA, CDR2 SQIVND (reference sequence). This CDR3 comprises 13 residues.